Presented here are 28 T cell receptor beta chains from one specimen sequenced in a study of blood T cell repertoires in COVID-19. Repertoires were generated with immunoSEQ multiplex PCR, while TCRdb's copy carries only in-frame clones and drops some. This repertoire shows more than 60,000 clones, 90% found once; its top ten account for about 7%. Sequenced sample: peripheral blood. The receptors shown here come from a human donor in a cohort sampled during active COVID-19.

This clone was recorded a few times. This sequence joins TRBV19 and TRBJ2-2; 7 nucleotides line up with TRBD1. CDR3 length equals 16 residues. In germline, CDR1 is LNHDA, CDR2 SQIVND (reference sequence). The J segment lost 3 bases and the V segment lost 5 bases, leaving 9 bases of the junction unmatched. CDR3 DNA sequence: TGTGCCAGTAGTGCCCCGACCGGGACAGACACCGGGGAGCTGTTTTTT. This codes for CASSAPTGTDTGELFF.

This clone was recorded only once. This chain joins TRBV6-1 and TRBJ1-2; D may be TRBD1 (5 bases). Germline V CDR1 and CDR2: MNHNS, SASEGT. The CDR3 is 16 amino acids. The germline V and J ends were trimmed by 0 bases and 3 bases, with 14 bases remaining between them. The CDR3 spells CASSEARGEAYYGYTF. CDR3 nucleotides: TGTGCCAGCAGTGAAGCGCGAGGGGAGGCGTACTATGGCTACACCTTC.

The chain recombines TRBV6-5 with TRBJ2-3, with D possibly TRBD2 on 6 matching bases. Trimming removed 3 bases at V and 1 base at J, with 14 bases between. From germline, CDR1 is MNHEY and CDR2 SVGAGI. The CDR3 is 16 residues long. This CDR3 reads CASSYFGGSGTDTQYF. CDR3 coding DNA: TGTGCCAGCAGTTATTTCGGAGGGAGTGGCACAGATACGCAGTATTTT.

The chain couples TRBV6-6 to TRBJ1-1; 9 nucleotides match TRBD1. Germline CDR1 and CDR2: MNHNY and SVGAGI (reference sequence). V lost 8 bases, J lost 7 bases, and 8 bases stayed unmatched. The CDR3 has 13 amino acids. The CDR3 here is CASARTGALEAFF. The CDR3 DNA reads TGTGCCAGCGCCCGGACAGGGGCCCTTGAAGCTTTCTTT.

This clone has more than one count but fewer than ten. The J gene is TRBJ1-2, the V gene TRBV28; a possible D gene is TRBD1 (6 bases). Trimming removed 10 bases at V and 7 bases at J, with 13 bases between. The CDR3 consists of 11 residues. Looked up from germline, CDR1 is MDHEN and CDR2 is SYDVKM. The DNA of the CDR3 is TGTGCCACAAGGGGGACGCCTGGCTACACCTTC. It codes for CATRGTPGYTF.

The chain joins TRBV9 to TRBJ2-2, with a weak D call TRBD1 (5 bases). Per germline, CDR1 SGDLS and CDR2 YYNGEE. Deletions cut 6 bases from V and 1 base from J, with 13 bases between. The CDR3 has 15 residues. CDR3 bases: TGTGCCAGCACCGTGGGGCAGCTGAACACCGGGGAGCTGTTTTTT. Encoded protein: CASTVGQLNTGELFF.

This clone was recorded once. This chain joins TRBV6-1 and TRBJ1-1, with no clear D. The CDR3 length is 13 residues. Germline values: CDR1 MNHNS, CDR2 SASEGT. The V and J ends lost 3 bases and 6 bases respectively, with 11 bases between them. For the CDR3, the DNA is TGTGCCAGCAGTGACGGAGGGCTATCTGAAGCTTTCTTT. It encodes CASSDGGLSEAFF.

The chain employs TRBV5-5 and TRBJ2-5; 14 nucleotides align to TRBD2. CDR1 SGHKS and CDR2 YYEKEE come from the germline V gene (reference sequence). V was pared by 4 bases and J by 3 bases, with 2 bases of the junction left unmatched. This CDR3 comprises 15 residues. CDR3 sequence (DNA): TGTGCCAGCAGCGTGACTAGCGGGGGGGAAGAGACCCAGTACTTC. It yields the protein CASSVTSGGEETQYF.

The J gene is TRBJ1-2, the V gene TRBV12-3 or TRBV12-4; D gene uncertain. The V end lost 1 base, the J end lost 4 bases, and 4 bases lay between the germline ends. The CDR3 consists of 12 residues. For the CDR3, the DNA is TGTGCCAGCAGTTTAGGCAGCTATGGCTACACCTTC. Translated, it gives CASSLGSYGYTF.

CDR3 residues: CASSLTWRGVSTDTQYF. In DNA form, the CDR3 reads TGTGCCAGCAGCCTTACTTGGCGGGGGGTTAGCACAGATACGCAGTATTTT. The V gene is TRBV6-2 or TRBV6-3, the J gene TRBJ2-3; 8 positions match TRBD2. CDR1 is MNHEY, CDR2 SVGEGT, per germline. V was pared by 6 bases and J by 0 bases, with 11 bases of the junction left unmatched. CDR3 length: 17 residues.

The chain joins TRBV19 to TRBJ1-1, with D possibly TRBD1 on 6 matching bases. Trimming removed 8 bases at V and 4 bases at J, with 11 bases between. This CDR3 region has 12 residues. Per the germline V gene, CDR1 is LNHDA and CDR2 is SQIVND (reference sequence). CDR3 DNA: TGTGCCAGTGCCGAAGGGGGCACTGAAGCTTTCTTT. This encodes CASAEGGTEAFF.

J is TRBJ2-7 and V is TRBV10-3; 8 nucleotides match TRBD2. There are 14 residues in the CDR3. Trimming at V came to 5 bases and at J to 1 base, leaving 4 bases not matched to a gene. The germline V gene encodes CDR1 ENHRY and CDR2 SYGVKD. The CDR3 loop reads CAISSSGGSYEQYF. CDR3 DNA: TGTGCCATCAGTTCCAGCGGGGGTTCCTACGAGCAGTACTTC.

This rearrangement joins TRBV12-3 or TRBV12-4 to TRBJ2-1, with D unclear. The CDR3 length is 11 residues. V was clipped by 1 base and J by 9 bases, with 4 bases between them. The CDR3 DNA sequence: TGTGCCAGCAGTTTAGTCGGTGAGCAGTTCTTC. It specifies CASSLVGEQFF.

This chain joins TRBV5-1 and TRBJ1-2; 7 nucleotides match TRBD1. The V and J ends lost 3 bases and 8 bases, in that order; junction bases with no gene match: 7. The CDR3 is 13 amino acids. Germline values: CDR1 SGHRS, CDR2 YFSETQ. The CDR3 loop is CASSSQGTEGYTF. The CDR3 DNA sequence: TGCGCCAGCAGCTCACAGGGGACGGAAGGCTACACCTTC.

In regard to this clone: Other DNA sequences in the same sample also yield this CDR3. The rearrangement joins TRBV5-1 to TRBJ2-3; weak D call: TRBD1 (5 bases). Trimming removed 4 bases at V and 4 bases at J, with 13 bases between. The germline CDR1 and CDR2 sequences are SGHRS and YFSETQ. This CDR3 comprises 14 residues. The CDR3 DNA sequence: TGCGCCAGCAGCACCAATACAGGAGCAGATACGCAGTATTTT. Encoded protein: CASSTNTGADTQYF.

The chain has TRBV20-1 and TRBJ1-1; D remains unclear. The V gene lost 3 bases and the J gene lost 1 base, with 15 bases spanning the gap. Germline values: CDR1 DFQATT, CDR2 SNEGSKA (reference sequence). The CDR3 covers 15 residues. DNA for the CDR3: TGCAGTGCTAGTCCCCCAAGCGGTGGGAACACTGAAGCTTTCTTT. Encoded protein: CSASPPSGGNTEAFF.

This chain connects TRBV19 to TRBJ2-1; D is possibly TRBD2 (6 bases). The V and J ends lost 8 bases and 2 bases respectively, with 16 bases between them. This CDR3 is built from 15 residues. Per the germline V gene, CDR1 is LNHDA and CDR2 is SQIVND (reference sequence). The CDR3 loop is CASRRLESTYNEQFF. The DNA for the CDR3 is TGTGCCAGTCGACGACTAGAGTCGACCTACAATGAGCAGTTCTTC.

The rearrangement uses TRBV7-9 and TRBJ1-4; D remains ambiguous. The CDR3 totals 16 residues. V lost 3 bases, J lost 3 bases, and 14 bases lay in between. Germline CDR1 and CDR2: SEHNR and FQNEAQ (reference sequence). CDR3 residues: CASSFLFGSANEKLFF. The CDR3 DNA sequence: TGTGCCAGCAGCTTCCTCTTTGGCAGCGCTAATGAAAAACTGTTTTTT.

A single count supports this clone. V usage is TRBV5-8 and J usage is TRBJ2-6; TRBD2 is a possible D gene (5 bases). The V end lost 0 bases, the J end lost 1 base, and 5 bases lay between the germline ends. Germline assignment: CDR1 SGHTS and CDR2 YDEGEE. The CDR3 is made up of 15 amino acids. DNA for the CDR3: TGTGCCAGCAGCTTGGGAGGGTCTGGGGCCAACGTCCTGACTTTC. Residues: CASSLGGSGANVLTF.

The V gene is TRBV7-9, the J gene TRBJ1-4; 8 bases are a match to TRBD1. Germline loops: CDR1 SEHNR, CDR2 FQNEAQ (reference sequence). CDR3 length equals 17 residues. J gave up 8 bases and V 5 bases, and 16 bases lay outside the gene matches. This CDR3 is CASSPPRQGSSLEKLFF. The CDR3 coding sequence is TGTGCCAGCAGCCCTCCCCGACAGGGGTCGAGTTTGGAAAAACTGTTTTTT.

The table lists this clone with a count of one. V usage is TRBV5-1 and J usage is TRBJ1-1; D unresolved. CDR3 size: 13 residues. CDR1 is SGHRS, CDR2 YFSETQ, per germline. V shed 10 bases and J shed 3 bases, with 16 bases lying between them. DNA of the CDR3: TGCGCCTCCAGGCGGGGAATCGACACTGAAGCTTTCTTT. Translated, it gives CASRRGIDTEAFF.

This clone was detected only once. The chain couples TRBV6-5 to TRBJ2-7, with D possibly matching TRBD2 (5 bases). The CDR3 covers 13 residues. The germline V gene has CDR1 MNHEY and CDR2 SVGAGI. V was trimmed by 2 bases and J by 3 bases, leaving 8 bases between them. The CDR3 reads CASSYAEGYEQYF. CDR3 nucleotide sequence: TGTGCCAGCAGTTACGCCGAGGGCTACGAGCAGTACTTC.

V usage is TRBV7-9 and J usage is TRBJ2-3, with a tentative D call TRBD1 (5 bases). Trimming took off 7 bases at V and 0 bases at J, with 14 bases between the two ends. This CDR3 has 15 residues. CDR1 is SEHNR, CDR2 FQNEAQ, per germline (reference sequence). The DNA for the CDR3 is TGTGCCAGCAAGGGGCAAGGGTCTAGCACAGATACGCAGTATTTT. Protein sequence: CASKGQGSSTDTQYF.

This clone showed up just once. This sequence joins TRBV5-1 and TRBJ2-1; TRBD1 matches at 7 bases. The CDR3 is 15 amino acids. In germline, CDR1 is SGHRS, CDR2 YFSETQ. J gave up 3 bases and V 3 bases, and 6 bases lay outside the gene matches. The CDR3 sequence: CASSWSTGDYNEQFF. The CDR3 nucleotides are TGCGCCAGCAGCTGGTCTACAGGGGACTACAATGAGCAGTTCTTC. Looking up the rest from reference TRBV5-1 and TRBJ2-1 gives the full variable domain: KAGVTQTPRYLIKTRGQQVTLSCSPISGHRSVSWYQQTPGQGLQFLFEYFSETQRNKGNFPGRFSGRQFSNSRSEMNVSTLELGDSALYLCASSWSTGDYNEQFFGPGTRLTVL.

The chain uses TRBV7-9 and TRBJ2-2; D unclear. CDR3 length: 14 residues. Looked up from germline, CDR1 is SEHNR and CDR2 is FQNEAQ (reference sequence). Trimming took off 5 bases at V and 3 bases at J, with 10 bases between the two ends. The CDR3 region has the DNA TGTGCCAGCAGCCCAGACTGGGACACCGGGGAGCTGTTTTTT. It translates to CASSPDWDTGELFF.

V usage is TRBV6-2 or TRBV6-3 and J usage is TRBJ2-7; TRBD2 aligns across 12 bases. Germline-derived CDR1 and CDR2 are MNHEY and SVGEGT. V was clipped by 0 bases and J by 2 bases; unmatched bases: 2. This CDR3 comprises 16 residues. The CDR3 protein is CASSYSTSGGPYEQYF. The DNA of the CDR3 is TGTGCCAGCAGTTACTCGACTAGCGGGGGCCCCTACGAGCAGTACTTC.

This chain uses TRBV29-1 with TRBJ1-2; TRBD1 matches at 7 bases. The CDR3 is made up of 11 amino acids. Germline V gives CDR1 SQVTM, CDR2 ANQGSEA. The junction had 7 bases not matched to a gene; V was cut back by 7 bases and J by 8 bases. The chain's CDR3 is CSGTGEYGYTF. CDR3 in DNA: TGCAGCGGAACAGGGGAGTACGGCTACACCTTC.

The chain is built from TRBV11-2 and TRBJ2-3, with 8 bases lining up with TRBD2. Trimming removed 7 bases from V and 7 bases from J; junction bases left unmatched: 16. Germline CDR1 reads SGHAT; CDR2 reads FQNNGV. The CDR3 is 16 residues long. The CDR3: CASNPGRSSGVYTQYF. The DNA for the CDR3 is TGTGCCAGCAACCCGGGGCGGAGTAGCGGGGTTTATACGCAGTATTTT.